The TCR beta chain under discussion was sequenced for a study of cytomegalovirus exposure and HLA in healthy donors. As for the study in general: Of several hundred genotyped donors, 81% grouped in the Caucasian-associated ancestry cluster.

Germline CDR1 and CDR2: SEHNR and FQNEAQ (reference sequence). This CDR3 has 12 amino acids. The study ran its PCR with 60 Vbeta and 13 Jbeta primers. TCRdb's table, derived via immunoSEQ multiplex PCR, lists solely in-frame clones and lacks some. Found here are about 160,000 clones, around 76% of them singletons; the top ten hold approximately 1.3%. Of note for this clone: Its specificity is unknown. One end of the junction fails to match germline, which may point to a read error.

General study points: Cytomegalovirus status was reportedly diagnosed by the classifier with high specificity and sensitivity. As a later analysis revealed, most CMV-associated TCR beta chains appeared HLA-restricted.

Likely unrecorded immune exposures existed in these nominally healthy donors. The clonotype was recovered from a man in his sixties in good health and CMV-seronegative. Material: PBMCs. The chain links TRBV7-9 to TRBJ2-1; no reliable D call. CDR3 residues: CSSSLVADEQFF. CDR3 in DNA: TGTTCCAGCAGCTTAGTGGCGGATGAGCAGTTCTTC.